The clone carrying this T cell receptor beta chain was counted a single time. The antigen is undetermined. Isolation of CD8+ and CD4+ T cells was performed negatively, whereas enrichment of TEMRA cells was done by FACS. Germline-derived CDR1 and CDR2 are MNHEY and SVGAGI. J lost 1 base, V lost 6 bases, and 7 bases had no gene match. This CDR3 is built from 15 residues. These data come from a study of CD8 T cells in Susac syndrome. Background on the study: Treatment at blood withdrawal was none, corticosteroids, or intravenous immunoglobulin alone in Susac syndrome patients. Study-wide findings and caveats: In total CD8+ repertoires, about 15 Susac-specific public clones were detected, and CD8+ TEMRA repertoires contained about 5.

RNA, at roughly 0.45 to 1 ug, was reverse transcribed with random hexamers. From the immunoSEQ multiplex PCR reads, TCRdb called clonotypes with MiXCR, one entry per CDR3 protein. Among around 80,000 distinct CDR3 sequences, under 95% were seen once, and the ten largest hold 0.45%. The sample was CD8+ T cells from PBMCs. This clonotype originated in a human donor with Susac syndrome. This chain connects TRBV6-5 to TRBJ1-2; 8 nucleotides align to TRBD1. The CDR3 sequence: CASRAQGAINYGYTF. CDR3 bases: TGTGCCAGCAGAGCCCAGGGGGCTATTAACTATGGCTACACCTTC.